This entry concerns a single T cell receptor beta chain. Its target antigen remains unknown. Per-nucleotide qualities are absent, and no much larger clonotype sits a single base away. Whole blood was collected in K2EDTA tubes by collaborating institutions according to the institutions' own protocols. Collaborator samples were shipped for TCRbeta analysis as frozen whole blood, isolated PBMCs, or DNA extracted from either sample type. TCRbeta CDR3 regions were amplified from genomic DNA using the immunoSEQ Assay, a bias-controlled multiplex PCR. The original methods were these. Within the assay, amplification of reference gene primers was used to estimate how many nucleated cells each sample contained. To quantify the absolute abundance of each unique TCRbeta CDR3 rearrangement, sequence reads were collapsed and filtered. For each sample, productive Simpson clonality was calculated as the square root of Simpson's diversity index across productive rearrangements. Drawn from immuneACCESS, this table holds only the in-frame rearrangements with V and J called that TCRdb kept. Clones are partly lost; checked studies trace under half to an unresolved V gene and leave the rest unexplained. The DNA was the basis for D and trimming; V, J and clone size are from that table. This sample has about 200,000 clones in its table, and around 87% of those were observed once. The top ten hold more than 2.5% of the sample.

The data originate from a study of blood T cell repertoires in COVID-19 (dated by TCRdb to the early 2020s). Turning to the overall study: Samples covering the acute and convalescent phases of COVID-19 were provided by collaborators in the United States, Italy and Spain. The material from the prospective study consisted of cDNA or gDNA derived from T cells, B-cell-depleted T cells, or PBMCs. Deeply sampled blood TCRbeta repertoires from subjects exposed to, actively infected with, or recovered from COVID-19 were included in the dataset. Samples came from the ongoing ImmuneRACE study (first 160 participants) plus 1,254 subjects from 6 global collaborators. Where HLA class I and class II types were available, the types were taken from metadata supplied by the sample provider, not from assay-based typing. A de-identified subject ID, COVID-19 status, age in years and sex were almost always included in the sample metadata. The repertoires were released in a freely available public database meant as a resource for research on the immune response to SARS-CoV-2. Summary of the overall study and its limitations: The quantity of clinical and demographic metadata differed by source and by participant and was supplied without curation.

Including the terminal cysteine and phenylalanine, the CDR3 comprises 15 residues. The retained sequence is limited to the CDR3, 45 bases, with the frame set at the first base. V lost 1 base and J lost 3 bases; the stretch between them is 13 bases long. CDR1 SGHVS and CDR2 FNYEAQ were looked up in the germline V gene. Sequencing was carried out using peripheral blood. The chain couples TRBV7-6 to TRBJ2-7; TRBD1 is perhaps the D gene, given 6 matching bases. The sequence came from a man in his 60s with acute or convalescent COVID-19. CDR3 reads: CASSLGGPGNYEQYF. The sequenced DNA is TGTGCCAGCAGCTTAGGGGGGCCGGGGAACTACGAGCAGTACTTC.